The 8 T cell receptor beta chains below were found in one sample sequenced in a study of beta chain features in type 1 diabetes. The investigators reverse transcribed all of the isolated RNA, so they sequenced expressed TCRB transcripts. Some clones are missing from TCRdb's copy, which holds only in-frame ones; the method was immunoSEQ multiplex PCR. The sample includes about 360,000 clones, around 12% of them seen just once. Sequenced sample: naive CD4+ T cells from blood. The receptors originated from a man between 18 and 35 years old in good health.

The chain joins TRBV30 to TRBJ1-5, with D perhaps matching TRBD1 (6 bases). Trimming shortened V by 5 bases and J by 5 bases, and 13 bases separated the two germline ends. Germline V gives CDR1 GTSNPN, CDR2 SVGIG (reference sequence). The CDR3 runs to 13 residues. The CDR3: CAWETGLDQPQHF. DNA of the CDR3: TGTGCCTGGGAAACAGGGTTGGATCAGCCCCAGCATTTT.

The CDR3 here is CASSLGGQGARETQYF. CDR3 nucleotide sequence: TGTGCCAGCAGCTTAGGGGGACAGGGGGCACGGGAGACCCAGTACTTC. This chain uses TRBV28 with TRBJ2-5, with 12 positions matching TRBD1. This CDR3 comprises 16 residues. CDR1 and CDR2 from the germline V gene are MDHEN and SYDVKM. Germline trimming cut 6 bases from V and 5 bases from J; bases unmatched to any gene: 10.

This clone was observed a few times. The CDR3: CASSLPQGRRANVLTF. In DNA, the CDR3 is TGTGCCAGCTCACTACCACAGGGTCGGAGGGCCAACGTCCTGACTTTC. The rearrangement uses TRBV18 and TRBJ2-6; TRBD1 is a possible D gene (6 bases). The V and J ends lost 4 bases and 5 bases respectively, with 15 bases between them. Germline V CDR1 and CDR2: KGHSH, LQKENI. The CDR3 consists of 16 residues.

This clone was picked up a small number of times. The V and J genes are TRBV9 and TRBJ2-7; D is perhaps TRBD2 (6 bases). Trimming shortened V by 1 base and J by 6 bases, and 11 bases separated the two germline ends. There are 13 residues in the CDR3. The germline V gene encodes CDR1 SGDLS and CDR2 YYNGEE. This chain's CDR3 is CASSVRQEGEQYF. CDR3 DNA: TGTGCCAGCAGCGTACGGCAGGAGGGCGAGCAGTACTTC.

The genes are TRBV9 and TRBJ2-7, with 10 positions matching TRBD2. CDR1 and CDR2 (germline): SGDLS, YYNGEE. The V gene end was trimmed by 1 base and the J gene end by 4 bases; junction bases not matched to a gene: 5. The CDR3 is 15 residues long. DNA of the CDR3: TGTGCCAGCAGCGTATTAAGCGGGGGGGGTTACGAGCAGTACTTC. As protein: CASSVLSGGGYEQYF.

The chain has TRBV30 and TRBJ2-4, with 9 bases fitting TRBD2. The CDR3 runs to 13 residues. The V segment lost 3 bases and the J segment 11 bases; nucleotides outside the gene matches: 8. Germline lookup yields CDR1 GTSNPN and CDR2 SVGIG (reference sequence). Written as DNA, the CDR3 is TGTGCCTGGAGCGCCGGGACTAGCTTTCTTCAGTACTTC. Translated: CAWSAGTSFLQYF.

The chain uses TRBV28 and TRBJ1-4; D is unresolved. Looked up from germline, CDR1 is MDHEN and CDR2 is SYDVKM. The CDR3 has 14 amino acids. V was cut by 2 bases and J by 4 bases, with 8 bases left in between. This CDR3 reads CASSLVQINEKLFF. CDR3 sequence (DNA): TGTGCCAGCAGTTTAGTCCAGATTAATGAAAAACTGTTTTTT.

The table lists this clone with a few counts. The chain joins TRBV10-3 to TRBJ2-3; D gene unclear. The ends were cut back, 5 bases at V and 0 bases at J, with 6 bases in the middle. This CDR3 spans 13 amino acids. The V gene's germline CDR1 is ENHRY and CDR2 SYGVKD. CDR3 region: CAISPVSTDTQYF. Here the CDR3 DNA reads TGTGCCATCAGTCCCGTAAGCACAGATACGCAGTATTTT.